The entry that follows covers one T cell receptor beta chain sequence. Its antigen is undetermined. This sample stems from a study of T cell responses to AZD1222 COVID-19 vaccine. Libraries were prepared by immunoSEQ multiplex PCR; TCRdb keeps only in-frame clonotypes and omits some of them. This sample has nearly 110,000 clones, with about 85% found just once. Study-level findings and limits: Regions 160-218 and 743-854 held dominance among vaccine-associated CD4 TCRs, which spanned spike. Per reports, nearly half of all spike-specific TCRs target regions that are unmutated in variants. Increased Spike-specific TCR breadth and depth were observed after two AZD1222 doses. A mostly white British donor set with more females was recruited, and clonal diversity was possibly underestimated.

The sequence was collected from an adult who received the AZD1222 COVID-19 vaccine. Sequencing used peripheral blood, obtained 28 days after the second AZD1222 dose.

For the CDR3, the DNA is TGTGCCAGTAGTATAGGGGCGGCAGGGGAGACTGAAGCTTTCTTT. Encoded protein: CASSIGAAGETEAFF. The V gene is TRBV19, the J gene TRBJ1-1; perhaps TRBD1 as D (6 bases). Trimming took 1 base from V and 5 from J, leaving 14 bases between them. CDR1 and CDR2 (germline): LNHDA, SQIVND (reference sequence). This CDR3 region has 15 residues.